These 23 T cell receptor beta chains came from one sample sequenced in a study of T-cell memory formation after mild COVID-19. TCRdb re-derived calls from the 5' RACE reads in MiXCR, one entry per CDR3 protein. The table lists some 120,000 distinct CDR3 sequences, about 6% of them singletons, with around 2% in the top ten. The sequencing sample was made of PBMCs or a T cell subset sorted from them (not recorded which). The receptors were gathered from an adult woman who had mild COVID-19 (a few samples of this study predate the infection). Cell type and time point are not known.

This clonotype was counted only a few times. This chain links TRBV4-3 with TRBJ1-4; D possibly corresponds to TRBD1 (6 bases). This CDR3 comprises 15 residues. V was shortened by 1 base and J by 7 bases, with 13 bases between the two germline ends. Germline-derived CDR1 and CDR2 are LGHNA and YSLEER. CDR3 DNA: TGCGCCAGCAGCCAAGGAACGATAGGGGGTGAAAAACTGTTTTTT. It specifies CASSQGTIGGEKLFF.

This clonotype was counted many times. The genes are TRBV28 and TRBJ2-7; a possible D gene is TRBD1 (6 bases). This CDR3 region has 16 residues. V was cut by 5 bases and J by 3 bases, with 20 bases left in between. Germline-derived CDR1 and CDR2 are MDHEN and SYDVKM. The CDR3 loop reads CASSTPSTGSFYEQYF. The CDR3 bases are TGTGCCAGCAGTACCCCATCGACAGGATCTTTCTACGAGCAGTACTTC.

A few counts support this clonotype. The V call is TRBV3-1, the J call TRBJ1-2; D unresolved. Germline lookup yields CDR1 LGHDT and CDR2 YNNKEL (reference sequence). The germline V and J ends were trimmed by 0 bases and 4 bases, with 9 bases remaining between them. The CDR3 contains 14 residues. The CDR3 sequence is CASSQDMRVYGYTF. Here the CDR3 DNA reads TGTGCCAGCAGCCAAGATATGCGAGTCTATGGCTACACCTTC.

This clonotype was counted between two and nine times. The CDR3 loop reads CSARKDGTGNNYGYTF. Here the CDR3 DNA reads TGCAGTGCTAGAAAAGACGGGACAGGAAATAACTATGGCTACACCTTC. The chain employs TRBV20-1 and TRBJ1-2; 8 bases match TRBD1. After removal of 2 bases from V and 1 base from J, the junction contained 9 bases not matched to a gene. The CDR3 consists of 16 residues. Germline V gene lookup returns CDR1 DFQATT and CDR2 SNEGSKA (reference sequence).

A few counts support this clonotype. The chain joins TRBV10-3 to TRBJ2-1, with 8 bases identical to TRBD1. This CDR3 has 13 residues. The V gene end was trimmed by 8 bases and the J gene end by 7 bases; junction bases not matched to a gene: 7. Germline lookup yields CDR1 ENHRY and CDR2 SYGVKD. The CDR3 nucleotides are TGTGCCATCTCGGACAGGGAAAAGAATGAGCAGTTCTTC. Translating gives CAISDREKNEQFF.

This clonotype was counted many times. V and J are TRBV7-9 and TRBJ1-4, with 9 nucleotides matching TRBD1. The CDR3 covers 15 residues. Germline trimming cut 4 bases from V and 10 bases from J; bases unmatched to any gene: 10. Germline lookup yields CDR1 SEHNR and CDR2 FQNEAQ (reference sequence). The CDR3 sequence: CASSSYRDRERKLFF. The CDR3, as DNA: TGTGCCAGCAGCTCGTACCGGGACAGGGAACGAAAACTGTTTTTT.

This clonotype was detected ten times or more. The V call is TRBV4-2, the J call TRBJ1-5; 8 bases line up with TRBD1. The CDR3 spans 16 residues. Germline CDR1 and CDR2: LGHNA and YNFKEQ. Trimming took 1 base from V and 2 from J; bases not matched to a gene: 4. The CDR3 spells CASSQAVQGGNQPQHF. The CDR3 DNA reads TGTGCCAGCAGCCAAGCGGTACAGGGGGGCAATCAGCCCCAGCATTTT.

This clonotype was detected many times. DNA for the CDR3: TGTGCCAGCAGTTACCGCTATGGCTACACCTTC. Protein product: CASSYRYGYTF. The chain carries TRBV6-6 and TRBJ1-2; no firm D call. Germline CDR1 is MNHNY and CDR2 is SVGAGI (reference sequence). The V end lost 2 bases, the J end lost 4 bases, and 2 bases lay between the germline ends. CDR3 size: 11 residues.

The sample holds a few counts of this clonotype. CDR3 in DNA: TGTGCCAGCAGCTTAGGTTACATGCGACAGGGGAAAGAGACCCAGTACTTC. Translating it yields CASSLGYMRQGKETQYF. This sequence joins TRBV7-6 and TRBJ2-5; TRBD1 matches at 8 bases. The CDR3 contains 17 residues. V shed 1 base and J 3 bases; nucleotides not matched to a gene: 10. CDR1 SGHVS and CDR2 FNYEAQ come from the germline V gene.

This clonotype has just a few counts. The chain links TRBV7-6 to TRBJ1-2, with TRBD1 matching over 8 bases. Germline V gene sequence: CDR1 SGHVS, CDR2 FNYEAQ. The CDR3 runs 16 residues. Trimming took 5 bases from V and 2 from J; bases not matched to a gene: 10. Here the CDR3 DNA reads TGTGCCAGCAGCGGGGCGGATCAGGGGGCAAACTATGGCTACACCTTC. As protein: CASSGADQGANYGYTF.

This sequence joins TRBV19 and TRBJ2-2; 10 bases agree with TRBD1. Losses at the gene ends were 4 bases for V and 3 bases for J; bases not matched to a gene: 8. CDR1 and CDR2 (germline): LNHDA, SQIVND (reference sequence). The CDR3 has 17 residues. CDR3 coding DNA: TGTGCCAGTAGTACCCAGACAGGGGGCGGCGACACCGGGGAGCTGTTTTTT. Amino acid sequence: CASSTQTGGGDTGELFF.

This clonotype has more than one count but fewer than ten. This rearrangement joins TRBV29-1 to TRBJ1-1; D call uncertain. CDR3 length equals 14 residues. Per germline, CDR1 SQVTM and CDR2 ANQGSEA. The V gene lost 4 bases and the J gene lost 0 bases, with 12 bases spanning the gap. The CDR3 is CSVAWAGMNTEAFF. The CDR3 nucleotides are TGCAGCGTTGCATGGGCAGGCATGAACACTGAAGCTTTCTTT.

This clonotype was detected ten times or more. The rearrangement links TRBV27 to TRBJ1-6; D perhaps matches TRBD1 (6 bases). Germline CDR1 and CDR2: MNHEY and SMNVEV (reference sequence). The CDR3 is made up of 16 amino acids. V was pared by 4 bases and J by 4 bases, with 14 bases between. The CDR3 here is CASSSGHGSYNSPLHF. DNA for the CDR3: TGTGCCAGCAGTTCGGGACACGGGAGTTATAATTCACCCCTCCACTTT.

This clonotype was seen just once. The CDR3 spells CASSFEGRTDTQYF. CDR3 DNA: TGCGCCAGCAGCTTCGAGGGGCGCACAGATACGCAGTATTTT. The gene calls are TRBV5-1 and TRBJ2-3; D is perhaps TRBD1 or TRBD2 (5 bases each). From germline, CDR1 is SGHRS and CDR2 YFSETQ. The CDR3 contains 14 residues. Trimming shortened V by 2 bases and J by 1 base, and 8 bases separated the two germline ends.

This clonotype was detected a few times. This chain joins TRBV7-3 and TRBJ2-5, with D unclear. Germline V gene lookup returns CDR1 SGHTA and CDR2 FQGTGA. The CDR3 length is 14 residues. With 1 base removed from V and 5 bases from J, the gap between germline ends came to 11 bases. This CDR3 is CASSLRARSETQYF. CDR3 nucleotides: TGTGCCAGCAGCTTAAGGGCTAGGAGTGAGACCCAGTACTTC.

This clonotype came up many times. The CDR3 sequence: CAISEWAPEGGSFYEQYF. CDR3 DNA: TGTGCCATCAGTGAGTGGGCTCCGGAGGGAGGATCCTTCTACGAGCAGTACTTC. The chain has TRBV10-3 and TRBJ2-7, with D tentatively TRBD2 (6 bases). The CDR3 is 18 residues long. V lost 1 base to trimming and J lost 3 bases, with 22 bases between them. CDR1 is ENHRY and CDR2 is SYGVKD in the germline V gene.

The rearrangement joins TRBV20-1 to TRBJ1-5; 7 bases fit TRBD1. Trimming took 2 bases from V and 7 from J; bases not matched to a gene: 8. Germline V gene data show CDR1 as DFQATT and CDR2 as SNEGSKA (reference sequence). The CDR3 consists of 14 residues. The CDR3 loop is CSARYRGSGQPQHF. In nucleotides, the CDR3 is TGCAGTGCTAGATACAGGGGAAGTGGGCAGCCCCAGCATTTT.

This clonotype was observed a handful of times. The chain carries TRBV7-3 and TRBJ1-5; D unclear. CDR3 length equals 16 residues. Trimming shortened V by 5 bases and J by 6 bases, and 20 bases separated the two germline ends. Germline CDR1 reads SGHTA; CDR2 reads FQGTGA. CDR3 residues: CASSPRLFPISQPQHF. As DNA, the CDR3 is TGTGCCAGCAGCCCGCGTTTGTTTCCCATTTCTCAGCCCCAGCATTTT.

This clonotype appeared a few times. The chain recombines TRBV23-1 with TRBJ2-7; tentatively, D is TRBD1 (6 bases). TRBV23-1 is an ORF, with its function uncertain. This CDR3 is 13 amino acids long. Trimming pared 5 bases from V and 5 bases from J, leaving 13 bases between. CDR3 bases: TGCGCCAGCAGTGTGCATGGGGGCGACGAGCAGTACTTC. Protein sequence: CASSVHGGDEQYF.

This chain links TRBV4-3 with TRBJ2-7; 8 nucleotides match TRBD2. The germline V gene has CDR1 LGHNA and CDR2 YSLEER. This CDR3 is built from 18 residues. Unmatched junction bases numbered 10, after V lost 0 bases and J lost 0 bases. CDR3 sequence: CASSQDRPAGVTSYEQYF. The CDR3 nucleotides are TGCGCCAGCAGCCAAGATCGGCCAGCGGGAGTAACCTCCTACGAGCAGTACTTC.

This sequence joins TRBV15 and TRBJ1-2, with D perhaps TRBD1 (5 bases). Germline CDR1 LNHNV, CDR2 YYDKDF (reference sequence). V lost 4 bases to trimming and J lost 8 bases, with 17 bases between them. CDR3 length equals 14 residues. The DNA of the CDR3 is TGTGCCACCAGCACGTTAGCCTCCTGGGGGGGCTACACCTTC. Translated, it gives CATSTLASWGGYTF. Combining the CDR3 with reference TRBV15 and TRBJ1-2 gives the whole variable domain DAMVIQNPRYQVTQFGKPVTLSCSQTLNHNVMYWYQQKSSQAPKLLFHYYDKDFNNEADTPDNFQSRRPNTSFCFLDIRSPGLGDTAMYLCATSTLASWGGYTFGSGTRLTVV.

V usage is TRBV4-1 and J usage is TRBJ2-7; the D is unclear. The CDR3 is 13 amino acids. Germline-derived CDR1 and CDR2 are MGHRA and YSYEKL. V was pared by 0 bases and J by 4 bases, with 7 bases between. The CDR3 DNA sequence: TGCGCCAGCAGCCAAGATGATCGATACGAGCAGTACTTC. Its protein is CASSQDDRYEQYF.

The genes are TRBV27 and TRBJ2-1; 9 bases match TRBD2. Germline V CDR1 and CDR2: MNHEY, SMNVEV (reference sequence). The CDR3 contains 15 residues. The V gene end was trimmed by 2 bases and the J gene end by 2 bases; junction bases not matched to a gene: 1. Written as DNA, the CDR3 is TGTGCCAGCAGTTTAGCGGGAGGGGCCTACAATGAGCAGTTCTTC. It yields the protein CASSLAGGAYNEQFF.